This T cell receptor beta chain was retrieved from a study of blood T cell repertoires in COVID-19. About the research overall: COVID-19 samples, acute and convalescent, were from the United States, Italy and Spain. Sources were T cells, B-cell-depleted T cells, or PBMCs; the material itself was cDNA or gDNA.

Per the original data handling: Using reference gene primer amplification, nucleated cell counts were estimated. Clones were sequenced by immunoSEQ multiplex PCR, and TCRdb holds only the in-frame ones, with some missing. The V and J calls and clone size were taken over from that table, and D and trimming were inferred from the DNA. The data hold over 600,000 clones, with 80% to 90% observed a single time. With 0 bases clipped from V and 3 bases from J, the junction kept 10 bases outside the gene matches. The CDR3 contains 19 residues. Germline-derived CDR1 and CDR2 are LNHDA and SQIVND (reference sequence).

The sequence came from a woman aged 18 to 35 with acute or convalescent COVID-19. This chain joins TRBV19 and TRBJ2-3, with 12 positions matching TRBD2. The sample consisted of peripheral blood. The CDR3 is CASSIDLSFLAGGTDTQYF. CDR3 nucleotide sequence: TGTGCCAGTAGTATAGATCTCTCATTTCTAGCGGGGGGGACAGATACGCAGTATTTT.